This entry describes one T cell receptor (beta chain). Its antigen remains unknown. This entry belongs to a study of cytomegalovirus exposure and HLA in healthy donors. Across the study: In terms of ancestry, the Caucasian-associated cluster contained about 81% of the roughly 400 genotyped donors.

The CDR3 sequence is 13 residues long. The V gene lost 6 bases and the J gene lost 4 bases, with 12 bases spanning the gap. The germline V gene has CDR1 MNHEY and CDR2 SVGAGI. PCR was performed using 60 Vbeta and 13 Jbeta primers. The table came from immunoSEQ multiplex PCR; TCRdb's copy has only in-frame clones and leaves some out. The sample comprises under 200,000 clones, 65% to 90% of which are singletons, and approximately 2.1% rests with the top ten. Study-level points and caveats: Relative to the approximately 670-donor mean, N-insertions were reportedly fewer in an Asian-associated ancestry cluster in a later analysis.

This clonotype was sampled from a woman aged 45 to 65 in good health and CMV-seronegative. The sample comprised PBMCs. The chain links TRBV6-5 to TRBJ1-2; a possible D gene is TRBD1 (6 bases). This CDR3 reads CASRAGQLYGYTF. CDR3 DNA sequence: TGTGCCAGCAGAGCAGGACAGCTCTATGGCTACACCTTC.